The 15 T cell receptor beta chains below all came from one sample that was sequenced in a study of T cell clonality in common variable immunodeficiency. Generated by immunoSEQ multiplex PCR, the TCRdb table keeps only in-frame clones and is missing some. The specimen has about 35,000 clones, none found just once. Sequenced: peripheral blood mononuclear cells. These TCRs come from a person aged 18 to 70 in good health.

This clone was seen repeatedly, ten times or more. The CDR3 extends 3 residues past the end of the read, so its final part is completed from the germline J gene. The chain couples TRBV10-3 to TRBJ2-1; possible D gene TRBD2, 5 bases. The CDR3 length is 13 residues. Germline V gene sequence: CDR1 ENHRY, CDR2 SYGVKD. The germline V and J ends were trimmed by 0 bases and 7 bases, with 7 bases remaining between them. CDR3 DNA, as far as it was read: TGTGCCATCAGTGAGTCGACGGGGAATGAG. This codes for CAISESTGNE. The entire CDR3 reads CAISESTGNEQFF.

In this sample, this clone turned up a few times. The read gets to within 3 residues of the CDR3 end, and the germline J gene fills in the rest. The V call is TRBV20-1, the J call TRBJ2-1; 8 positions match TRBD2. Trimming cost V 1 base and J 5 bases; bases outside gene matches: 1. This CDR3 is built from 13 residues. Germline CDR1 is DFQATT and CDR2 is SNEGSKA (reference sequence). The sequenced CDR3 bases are TGCAGTGCTAGAGGTAGCGGGGACAATGAG. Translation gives CSARGSGDNE. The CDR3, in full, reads CSARGSGDNEQFF.

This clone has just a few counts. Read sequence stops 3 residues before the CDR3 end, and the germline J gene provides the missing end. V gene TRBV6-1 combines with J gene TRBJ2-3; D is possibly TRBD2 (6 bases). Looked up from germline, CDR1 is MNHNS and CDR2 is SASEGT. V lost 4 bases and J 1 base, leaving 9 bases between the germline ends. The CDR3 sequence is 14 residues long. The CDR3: CASSVGGGTDTQYF. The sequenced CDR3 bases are TGTGCCAGCAGTGTTGGCGGGGGCACAGATACG.

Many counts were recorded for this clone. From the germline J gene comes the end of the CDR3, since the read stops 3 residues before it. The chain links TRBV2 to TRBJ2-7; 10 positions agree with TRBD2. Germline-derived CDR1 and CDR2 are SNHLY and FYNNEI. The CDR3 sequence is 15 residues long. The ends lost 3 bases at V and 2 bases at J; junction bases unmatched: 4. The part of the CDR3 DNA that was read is TGTGCCAGCAGTGATAGGACTAGCGGCGCCTACGAG. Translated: CASSDRTSGAYE. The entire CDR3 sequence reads CASSDRTSGAYEQYF.

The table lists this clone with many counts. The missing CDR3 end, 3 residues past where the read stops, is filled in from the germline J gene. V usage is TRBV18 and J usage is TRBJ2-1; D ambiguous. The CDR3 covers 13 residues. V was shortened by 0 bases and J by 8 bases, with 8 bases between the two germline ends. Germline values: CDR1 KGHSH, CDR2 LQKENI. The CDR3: CASSPPGRDEQFF. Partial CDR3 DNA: TGTGCCAGCTCACCACCGGGTAGGGATGAG.

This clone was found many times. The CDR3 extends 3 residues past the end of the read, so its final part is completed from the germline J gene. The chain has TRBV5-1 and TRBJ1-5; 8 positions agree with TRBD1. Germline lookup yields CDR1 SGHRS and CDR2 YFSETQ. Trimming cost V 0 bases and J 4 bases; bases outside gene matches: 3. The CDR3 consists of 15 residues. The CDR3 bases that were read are TGCGCCAGCAGCTTGGACGGACAGGGAAATCAGCCC. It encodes CASSLDGQGNQP. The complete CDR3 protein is CASSLDGQGNQPQHF.

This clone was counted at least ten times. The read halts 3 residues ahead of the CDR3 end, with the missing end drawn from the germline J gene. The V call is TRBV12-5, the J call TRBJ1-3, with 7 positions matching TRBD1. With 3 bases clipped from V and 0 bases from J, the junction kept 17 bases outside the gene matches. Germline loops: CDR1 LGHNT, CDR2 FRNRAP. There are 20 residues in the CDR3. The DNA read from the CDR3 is TGTGCTAGTGGTTTCTGGTACAGGGGAAGAACCACTAACTCTGGAAACACC. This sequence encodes CASGFWYRGRTTNSGNT. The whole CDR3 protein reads CASGFWYRGRTTNSGNTIYF.

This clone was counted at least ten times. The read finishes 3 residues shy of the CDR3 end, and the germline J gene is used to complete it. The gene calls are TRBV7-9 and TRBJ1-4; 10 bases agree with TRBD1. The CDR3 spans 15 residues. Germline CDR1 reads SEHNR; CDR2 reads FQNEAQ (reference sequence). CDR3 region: CASSATGTGVAQLFF. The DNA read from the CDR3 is TGTGCCAGCAGCGCAACCGGGACAGGGGTTGCGCAA.

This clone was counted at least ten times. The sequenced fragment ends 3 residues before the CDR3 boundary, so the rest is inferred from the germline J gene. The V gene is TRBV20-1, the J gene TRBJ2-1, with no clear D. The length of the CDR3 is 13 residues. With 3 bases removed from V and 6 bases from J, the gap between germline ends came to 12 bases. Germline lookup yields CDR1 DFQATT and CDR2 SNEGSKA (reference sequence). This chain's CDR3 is CSARRPNSNEQFF. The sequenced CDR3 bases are TGCAGTGCTAGGAGGCCGAACAGCAATGAG.

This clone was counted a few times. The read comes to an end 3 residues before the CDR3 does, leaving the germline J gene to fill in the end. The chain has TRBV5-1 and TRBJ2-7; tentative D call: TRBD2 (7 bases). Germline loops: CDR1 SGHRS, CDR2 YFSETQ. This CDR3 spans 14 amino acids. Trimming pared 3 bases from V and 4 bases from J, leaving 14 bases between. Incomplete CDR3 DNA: TGCGCCAGCAGCTGGGGGAGGGGGGGGTACGAG. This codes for CASSWGRGGYE. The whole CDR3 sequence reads CASSWGRGGYEQYF.

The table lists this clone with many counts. The part of the CDR3 DNA that was read is TGCAGTGCTATAGCGGGAGGATGGACCGGGGAG. It translates to CSAIAGGWTGE. The CDR3 in its entirety is CSAIAGGWTGELFF. The rearrangement joins TRBV20-1 to TRBJ2-2, with 10 bases aligning to TRBD2. The read terminates 3 residues ahead of where the CDR3 ends, so the germline J gene completes it. This CDR3 is 14 amino acids long. Unmatched junction bases numbered 4, after V lost 4 bases and J lost 5 bases. The germline CDR1 and CDR2 sequences are DFQATT and SNEGSKA (reference sequence).

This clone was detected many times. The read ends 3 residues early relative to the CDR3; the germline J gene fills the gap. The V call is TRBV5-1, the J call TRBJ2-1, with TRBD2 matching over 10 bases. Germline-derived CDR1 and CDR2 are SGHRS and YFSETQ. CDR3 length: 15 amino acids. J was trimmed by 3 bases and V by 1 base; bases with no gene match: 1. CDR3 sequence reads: CASSLLAGGYNEQFF. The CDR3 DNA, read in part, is TGCGCCAGCAGCTTGTTAGCGGGAGGCTACAATGAG.

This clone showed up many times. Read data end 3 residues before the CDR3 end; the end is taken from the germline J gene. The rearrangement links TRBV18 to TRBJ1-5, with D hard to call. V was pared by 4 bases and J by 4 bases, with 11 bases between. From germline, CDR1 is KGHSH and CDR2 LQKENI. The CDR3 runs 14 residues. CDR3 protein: CASSRSETNQPQHF. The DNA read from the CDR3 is TGTGCCAGCTCACGATCAGAAACGAATCAGCCC. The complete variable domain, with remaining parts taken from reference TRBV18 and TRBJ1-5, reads NAGVMQNPRHLVRRRGQEARLRCSPMKGHSHVYWYRQLPEEGLKFMVYLQKENIIDESGMPKERFSAEFPKEGPSILRIQQVVRGDSAAYFCASSRSETNQPQHFGDGTRLSIL.

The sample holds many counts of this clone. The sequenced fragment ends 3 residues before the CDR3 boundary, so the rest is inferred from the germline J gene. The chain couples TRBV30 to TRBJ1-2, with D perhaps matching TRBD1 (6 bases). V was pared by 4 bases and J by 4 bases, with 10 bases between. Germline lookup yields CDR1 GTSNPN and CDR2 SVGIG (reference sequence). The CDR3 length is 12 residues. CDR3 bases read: TGTGCCTGGACGGGACATATCTATGGC. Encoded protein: CAWTGHIYG. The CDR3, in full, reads CAWTGHIYGYTF.

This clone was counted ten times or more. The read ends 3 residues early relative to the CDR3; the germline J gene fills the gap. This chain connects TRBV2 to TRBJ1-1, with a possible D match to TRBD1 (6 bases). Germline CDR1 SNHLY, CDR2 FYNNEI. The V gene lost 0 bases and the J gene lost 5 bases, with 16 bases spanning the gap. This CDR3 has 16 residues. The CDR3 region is CASSEAPAGVRTEAFF. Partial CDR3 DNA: TGTGCCAGCAGTGAAGCTCCGGCAGGGGTGAGGACTGAA.